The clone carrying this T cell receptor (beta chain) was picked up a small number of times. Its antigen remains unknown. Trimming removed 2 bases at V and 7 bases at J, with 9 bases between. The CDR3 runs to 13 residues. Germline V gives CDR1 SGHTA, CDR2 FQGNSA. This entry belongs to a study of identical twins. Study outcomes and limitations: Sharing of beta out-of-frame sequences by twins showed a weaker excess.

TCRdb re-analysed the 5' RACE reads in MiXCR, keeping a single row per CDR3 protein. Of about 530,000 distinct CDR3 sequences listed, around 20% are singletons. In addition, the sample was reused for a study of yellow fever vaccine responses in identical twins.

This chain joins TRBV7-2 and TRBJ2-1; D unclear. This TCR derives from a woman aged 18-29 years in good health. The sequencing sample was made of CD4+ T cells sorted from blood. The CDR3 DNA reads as TGTGCCAGCAGCTTACGTTTCTCGAATGAGCAGTTCTTC. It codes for CASSLRFSNEQFF. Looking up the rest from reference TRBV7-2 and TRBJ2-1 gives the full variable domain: GAGVSQSPSNKVTEKGKDVELRCDPISGHTALYWYRQSLGQGLEFLIYFQGNSAPDKSGLPSDRFSAERTGGSVSTLTIQRTQQEDSAVYLCASSLRFSNEQFFGPGTRLTVL.